This TCR beta chain was found in a study of long-term antiretroviral therapy in people with HIV. The assay, immunoSEQ v3.0, was run at survey level. The table came from immunoSEQ multiplex PCR; TCRdb's copy has only in-frame clones and leaves some out. The sample includes some 28,000 clones, 80% of them seen just once. Per germline, CDR1 SEHNR and CDR2 FQNEAQ (reference sequence). The CDR3 is 17 amino acids. Trimming pared 3 bases from V and 4 bases from J, leaving 21 bases between. The sequence was collected from a middle-aged man with HIV. V is TRBV7-9 and J is TRBJ1-1; tentatively, D is TRBD1 (5 bases). This sample comprised unsorted PBMCs, obtained 0.3 years after starting antiretroviral therapy. Here the CDR3 DNA reads TGTGCCAGCAGCTTCGGGCCAGAAAAAGGGACCTCCACTGAAGCTTTCTTT. This translates into CASSFGPEKGTSTEAFF.